This T cell receptor beta chain was captured in a study of T cell repertoires in cytomegalovirus infection. Looking at the study overall: Researchers turned to recently identified HLA-C-restricted CMV epitopes as well as well-studied HLA-B-restricted ones. CMV infection and matching HLA type were both indicated by public TCR beta signatures.

In regard to this clonotype: Its specificity is not known.

TCRdb used MiXCR to reprocess the reads, holding one entry per CDR3 protein. Counted here are 570,000 or so distinct CDR3 sequences, about 40% occurring once; the ten biggest clones make up 48%. Overall study findings and caveats: There were carriers of CMV plus the relevant HLA, and cumulative public TCR beta family frequency identified them.

Germline V lookup: CDR1 DFQATT, CDR2 SNEGSKA (reference sequence). The V and J ends lost 6 bases and 1 base, in that order; junction bases with no gene match: 6. The CDR3 extends over 13 amino acids. The sequencing here drew on cultured PBMCs, taken from culture after CMV antigen stimulation. The receptor's source is a human donor in good health (CMV status not recorded). Some clones in this sample may be carry-over from other donors' samples. This chain joins TRBV20-1 and TRBJ2-7; 7 bases agree with TRBD1. CDR3 in amino acids: CSAADRRSYEQYF. CDR3 bases: TGCAGTGCCGCGGACAGGAGATCCTACGAGCAGTACTTC.